The clone carrying this TCR beta chain turned up a few times. Its specificity is unknown. The record originates from a study of T-cell memory formation after mild COVID-19. General observations from the study: Pre-infection memory held some responding clones, suggesting pre-existing cross-reactive T cells responded.

TCRdb recomputed calls from the 5' RACE reads with MiXCR, one row per CDR3 protein. The table has hundreds of thousands of distinct CDR3 sequences, 15% to 20% seen once; the top ten hold around 12%. CDR3 length equals 14 residues. The V gene end was trimmed by 5 bases and the J gene end by 8 bases; junction bases not matched to a gene: 11. The germline gives CDR1 DFQATT, CDR2 SNEGSKA (reference sequence). Sequencing used PBMCs or a T cell subset sorted from them (not recorded which). The TCR originated in an adult woman who had mild COVID-19 (a few samples of this study predate the infection). Cell type and time point are not known. V and J are TRBV20-1 and TRBJ1-2; 10 bases are a match to TRBD1. CDR3 nucleotide sequence: TGCAGTGCTGAAAAGACAGGGGGCGCGAGGGGCTACACCTTC. Its translation is CSAEKTGGARGYTF.